The TCR beta chain under discussion was sequenced for a study of T cell responses to AZD1222 COVID-19 vaccine. Germline V gives CDR1 KGHSH, CDR2 LQKENI. V lost 0 bases, J lost 1 base, and 10 bases lay in between. The CDR3 is made up of 15 amino acids. Second doses were pooled across both intervals (about 4 or about 12 weeks). Overall study results and limits: Baseline serostatus was positive in only six AZD1222 recipients. The study reported that nearly half of spike-specific TCRs target unmutated variant regions. The donor group comprised mostly white British people and more females; the analysis possibly underestimated clonal diversity.

Method: immunoSEQ multiplex PCR; TCRdb's copy keeps in-frame clones and lacks some. In the table there are about 180,000 clones, about 90% of which are singletons. Concerning this clone itself: Its antigen is not identified.

The TCR was taken from an adult who received the AZD1222 COVID-19 vaccine. The sample in question was peripheral blood, obtained 28 days after the second AZD1222 dose. The J gene is TRBJ2-7, the V gene TRBV18, with a possible D match to TRBD2 (5 bases). The CDR3 region is CASSPPGVGSYEQYF. CDR3 nucleotide sequence: TGTGCCAGCTCACCACCGGGAGTGGGATCCTACGAGCAGTACTTC. Combining the CDR3 with reference TRBV18 and TRBJ2-7 gives the whole variable domain NAGVMQNPRHLVRRRGQEARLRCSPMKGHSHVYWYRQLPEEGLKFMVYLQKENIIDESGMPKERFSAEFPKEGPSILRIQQVVRGDSAAYFCASSPPGVGSYEQYFGPGTRLTVT.